This T cell receptor beta chain derives from a study of identical twins. From germline, CDR1 is LNHDA and CDR2 SQIVND (reference sequence). The CDR3 is 16 amino acids. Between the trimmed V and J ends, which lost 6 bases and 1 base, there was a span of 15 bases. MiXCR, run by TCRdb on the 5' RACE reads, gives a single entry per CDR3 protein. The sample shows 700,000 to 950,000 distinct CDR3 sequences, more than 9% of them seen only once. These records were also assigned to another study, of yellow fever vaccine responses in identical twins.

The source material was PBMCs. The clonotype was recovered from a woman aged 18-29 years in good health. This sequence joins TRBV19 and TRBJ2-2; TRBD2 is a possible D gene (6 bases). The CDR3 sequence is CASSHRLDLNTGELFF. In nucleotides, the CDR3 is TGTGCCAGTAGCCACAGACTAGATTTGAACACCGGGGAGCTGTTTTTT.